This is a list of T cell receptor beta chains from one sample in a study of Ad26.COV2.S vaccination and SARS-CoV-2 variants. The protocol was immunoSEQ multiplex PCR, while the TCRdb copy is restricted to in-frame clones and leaves out a portion. The sample holds hundreds of thousands of clones, roughly 90% seen once. Sequences were derived from peripheral blood, sampled in a trial of Ad26.COV2.S vaccine versus placebo. The receptors were gathered from a person between 18 and 65 years old who received the Ad26.COV2.S COVID-19 vaccine or a placebo. Both conserved end residues are part of each CDR3.

J gene: TRBJ1-1
CDR3 length: 15
V gene: TRBV30
CDR3 protein: CAFGGGRLLNTEAFF

J gene: TRBJ1-4
CDR3 length: 15
V gene: TRBV3-1/TRBV3-2
CDR3 protein: CASSRGTGSNEKLFF

J gene: TRBJ1-6
CDR3 length: 12
V gene: TRBV6-5
CDR3 protein: CASSRTGLILHF

J gene: TRBJ2-5
CDR3 length: 15
V gene: TRBV19
CDR3 protein: CASSPWEGAKETQYF

J gene: TRBJ1-1
CDR3 length: 16
V gene: TRBV4-2
CDR3 protein: CASSQDLRGWSTEAFF

J gene: TRBJ1-6
CDR3 length: 14
V gene: TRBV2
CDR3 protein: CASSGGTGNSPLHF

J gene: TRBJ1-6
CDR3 length: 13
V gene: TRBV7-6
CDR3 protein: CAVSEGGNSPLHF

J gene: TRBJ1-2
CDR3 length: 14
V gene: TRBV27
CDR3 protein: CASKPRGTPPGYTF

J gene: TRBJ2-1
CDR3 length: 15
V gene: TRBV7-6
CDR3 protein: CASSPIAGGENEQFF

J gene: TRBJ2-7
CDR3 length: 14
V gene: TRBV27
CDR3 protein: CASSRKGRTYEQYF

J gene: TRBJ2-7
CDR3 length: 13
V gene: TRBV5-1
CDR3 protein: CASSFPGPGEQYF

J gene: TRBJ2-7
CDR3 length: 14
V gene: TRBV27
CDR3 protein: CASSLFRGLYEQYF

J gene: TRBJ2-5
CDR3 length: 15
V gene: TRBV11-2
CDR3 protein: CASSLDTRGEETQYF

J gene: TRBJ2-5
CDR3 length: 14
V gene: TRBV15
CDR3 protein: CATSRARGVETQYF

J gene: TRBJ2-1
CDR3 length: 14
V gene: TRBV2
CDR3 protein: CASSTSGGADEQFF

J gene: TRBJ1-5
CDR3 length: 13
V gene: TRBV2
CDR3 protein: CASSPSHNQPQHF

J gene: TRBJ2-5
CDR3 length: 12
V gene: TRBV5-5
CDR3 protein: CASSPREETQYF

J gene: TRBJ2-5
CDR3 length: 15
V gene: TRBV14
CDR3 protein: CASSQGTEYQETQYF

J gene: TRBJ2-3
CDR3 length: 14
V gene: TRBV5-1
CDR3 protein: CASSLEGGIDTQYF

J gene: TRBJ2-7
CDR3 length: 15
V gene: TRBV7-2
CDR3 protein: CASSLESGSSYEQYF

J gene: TRBJ2-7
CDR3 length: 11
V gene: TRBV11-2
CDR3 protein: CASSSPYEQYF

J gene: TRBJ2-7
CDR3 length: 14
V gene: TRBV7-9
CDR3 protein: CASSLVPERYEQYF

J gene: TRBJ2-1
CDR3 length: 16
V gene: TRBV13
CDR3 protein: CASSSRGASGRNEQFF

J gene: TRBJ1-2
CDR3 length: 11
V gene: TRBV30
CDR3 protein: CAWTALYGYTF

J gene: TRBJ1-6
CDR3 length: 13
V gene: TRBV19
CDR3 protein: CASSRGRNSPLHF

J gene: TRBJ2-3
CDR3 length: 15
V gene: TRBV5-8
CDR3 protein: CASSVTGRTIGTQYF

J gene: TRBJ2-2
CDR3 length: 15
V gene: TRBV6-5
CDR3 protein: CASTQGLEGTGELFF

J gene: TRBJ1-2
CDR3 length: 15
V gene: TRBV4-3
CDR3 protein: CASSHTGLYNYGYTF

J gene: TRBJ1-1
CDR3 length: 13
V gene: TRBV7-2
CDR3 protein: CASSSQGNTEAFF

J gene: TRBJ2-7
CDR3 length: 13
V gene: TRBV6-5
CDR3 protein: CASSRTGIYEQYF

J gene: TRBJ1-2
CDR3 length: 13
V gene: TRBV14
CDR3 protein: CASSQGTAWGYTF

J gene: TRBJ1-5
CDR3 length: 13
V gene: TRBV10-3
CDR3 protein: CAISESIIHPQHF

J gene: TRBJ1-5
CDR3 length: 14
V gene: TRBV10-3
CDR3 protein: CAISERQSNQPQHF

J gene: TRBJ2-1
CDR3 length: 13
V gene: TRBV7-3
CDR3 protein: CASSLGLYNEQFF

J gene: TRBJ1-1
CDR3 length: 13
V gene: TRBV6-5
CDR3 protein: CASSFTGGTEAFF

J gene: TRBJ2-5
CDR3 length: 13
V gene: TRBV18
CDR3 protein: CASSRGVQETQYF

J gene: TRBJ1-4
CDR3 length: 15
V gene: TRBV4-2
CDR3 protein: CASSPRLAGNEKLFF

J gene: TRBJ1-5
CDR3 length: 15
V gene: TRBV5-4
CDR3 protein: CASSFGGQSNQPQHF

J gene: TRBJ1-2
CDR3 length: 14
V gene: TRBV27
CDR3 protein: CATSPGQGTYGYTF

J gene: TRBJ1-1
CDR3 length: 13
V gene: TRBV18
CDR3 protein: CASSRPTSTEAFF

J gene: TRBJ2-2
CDR3 length: 18
V gene: TRBV7-2
CDR3 protein: CASSLPVASGTNTGELFF

J gene: TRBJ2-7
CDR3 length: 13
V gene: TRBV5-1
CDR3 protein: CASSLAGPYEQYF

J gene: TRBJ1-1
CDR3 length: 13
V gene: TRBV10-1
CDR3 protein: CASRESVNTEAFF

J gene: TRBJ2-7
CDR3 length: 15
V gene: TRBV19
CDR3 protein: CASSNSGGQGSEQYF

J gene: TRBJ2-5
CDR3 length: 17
V gene: TRBV11-2
CDR3 protein: CASSLEVVTSVEETQYF

J gene: TRBJ1-2
CDR3 length: 13
V gene: TRBV12-3/TRBV12-4
CDR3 protein: CASSPLEGYGYTF

J gene: TRBJ2-7
CDR3 length: 16
V gene: TRBV4-2
CDR3 protein: CASSQDPAGGEYEQYF

J gene: TRBJ1-5
CDR3 length: 15
V gene: TRBV18
CDR3 protein: CASSPPGDSNQPQHF

J gene: TRBJ1-6
CDR3 length: 15
V gene: TRBV6-5
CDR3 protein: CASSYSRGGNSPLHF

J gene: TRBJ1-2
CDR3 length: 14
V gene: TRBV6-6
CDR3 protein: CASSYFRWNYGYTF

J gene: TRBJ2-2
CDR3 length: 14
V gene: TRBV19
CDR3 protein: CAAAGAWNTGELFF

J gene: TRBJ2-3
CDR3 length: 13
V gene: TRBV7-2
CDR3 protein: CASSLEREDTQYF

J gene: TRBJ1-1
CDR3 length: 14
V gene: TRBV10-2
CDR3 protein: CASSESSMNTEAFF